These 28 T cell receptor beta chains originate from one sample sequenced in a study of blood T cell repertoires in COVID-19. Data came from immunoSEQ multiplex PCR; TCRdb stores just in-frame clones and leaves some out. The table shows more than 300,000 clones, with 87% occurring only once. The specimen sequenced was peripheral blood. The origin of the receptors is a woman aged 45-59 years with COVID-19, enrolled during active disease.

This clone appeared once. The V call is TRBV19, the J call TRBJ2-7; 7 bases match TRBD1. Germline loops: CDR1 LNHDA, CDR2 SQIVND (reference sequence). This CDR3 comprises 17 residues. V trimming: 4 bases; J trimming: 3 bases; junction bases outside the gene matches: 15. The CDR3 spells CASSKGTDSLLHYEQYF. The CDR3 DNA reads as TGTGCCAGTAGTAAAGGGACAGATTCTCTCCTCCACTACGAGCAGTACTTC.

This clone appeared a single time. The V call is TRBV9, the J call TRBJ2-2, with TRBD2 identical over 10 bases. V dropped 3 bases and J dropped 4; count of bases not matched to a gene: 6. The CDR3 totals 16 residues. Germline V CDR1 and CDR2: SGDLS, YYNGEE. The CDR3 DNA is TGTGCCAGCAGCGACCTAGCGGGAGTGGTCACCGGGGAGCTGTTTTTT. Translation gives CASSDLAGVVTGELFF.

The chain joins TRBV29-1 to TRBJ1-1; TRBD1 matches 7 bases. This CDR3 is built from 11 residues. Germline V lookup: CDR1 SQVTM, CDR2 ANQGSEA. Trimming cost V 8 bases and J 4 bases; bases outside gene matches: 4. The DNA of the CDR3 is TGCAGCCTACGACAGGGCACTGAAGCTTTCTTT. Encoded protein: CSLRQGTEAFF.

V usage is TRBV2 and J usage is TRBJ1-2, with TRBD1 identical over 7 bases. Germline V gene data show CDR1 as SNHLY and CDR2 as FYNNEI. Trimming cost V 0 bases and J 4 bases; bases outside gene matches: 11. The CDR3 has 17 residues. The CDR3 DNA reads TGTGCCAGCAGTGAAGCGCTTGTAGGGGGCGTCCGCTATGGCTACACCTTC. The encoded protein is CASSEALVGGVRYGYTF.

V usage is TRBV24-1 and J usage is TRBJ2-3, with D tentatively TRBD1 (6 bases). Germline V gene lookup returns CDR1 KGHDR and CDR2 SFDVKD. The CDR3 runs 15 residues. V shed 3 bases and J shed 6 bases, with 15 bases lying between them. CDR3 residues: CATSDPGVTGDTQYF. CDR3 bases: TGTGCCACCAGTGATCCAGGGGTTACGGGGGATACGCAGTATTTT.

The chain has TRBV6-5 and TRBJ1-1, with unresolved D. The CDR3 covers 16 residues. Germline V CDR1 and CDR2: MNHEY, SVGAGI. V lost 0 bases, J lost 0 bases, and 11 bases lay in between. CDR3 sequence: CASSYSTGSMNTEAFF. CDR3 nucleotide sequence: TGTGCCAGCAGTTACTCGACGGGATCCATGAACACTGAAGCTTTCTTT.

The chain joins TRBV9 to TRBJ2-5, with TRBD2 matching 10 bases. CDR1 and CDR2 (germline): SGDLS, YYNGEE. This CDR3 region has 16 residues. V lost 3 bases, J lost 5 bases, and 10 bases stayed unmatched. In DNA, the CDR3 is TGTGCCAGCAGCGCCGGACTAGCGGTTACCCAGGAGACCCAGTACTTC. Its translation is CASSAGLAVTQETQYF.

CDR3 sequence (DNA): TGTGCCAGCAGCACGGGACTAGCGGGAGTTGGTTACATTCAGTACTTC. It translates to CASSTGLAGVGYIQYF. V gene TRBV7-9 combines with J gene TRBJ2-4; 14 bases align to TRBD2. The CDR3 has 16 amino acids. Looked up from germline, CDR1 is SEHNR and CDR2 is FQNEAQ (reference sequence). The junction had 8 bases not matched to a gene; V was cut back by 5 bases and J by 8 bases.

The chain joins TRBV7-3 to TRBJ2-5; unclear D gene. CDR3 size: 13 residues. Trimming shortened V by 8 bases and J by 5 bases, and 15 bases separated the two germline ends. Per germline, CDR1 SGHTA and CDR2 FQGTGA. CDR3 protein: CASSLAPSETQYF. Here the CDR3 DNA reads TGTGCCAGCTCGTTGGCTCCCTCTGAGACCCAGTACTTC.

This clone was recorded only once. The chain links TRBV2 to TRBJ2-7; possible D gene TRBD1, 6 bases. V was trimmed by 6 bases and J by 4 bases, leaving 10 bases between them. The CDR3 covers 12 residues. Germline V gene sequence: CDR1 SNHLY, CDR2 FYNNEI. The CDR3 region has the DNA TGTGCCAGCAGGAGGGACACGTACGAGCAGTACTTC. Amino acids: CASRRDTYEQYF.

The chain combines TRBV13 with TRBJ2-5; TRBD1 matches at 8 bases. The CDR3 is made up of 20 amino acids. With 5 bases clipped from V and 0 bases from J, the junction kept 20 bases outside the gene matches. The germline gives CDR1 PRHDT, CDR2 FYEKMQ (reference sequence). CDR3 DNA: TGTGCCAGCAGCACCGACGCTCCCAGGGGGCGAGGGGCCAACCAAGAGACCCAGTACTTC. Protein sequence: CASSTDAPRGRGANQETQYF.

The chain has TRBV20-1 and TRBJ1-2; 11 positions agree with TRBD1. Germline lookup yields CDR1 DFQATT and CDR2 SNEGSKA (reference sequence). The CDR3 runs to 15 residues. Trimming cost V 3 bases and J 14 bases; bases outside gene matches: 17. The CDR3 nucleotides are TGCAGTGCTAGTAGGGGAGTGAGGGACAGGGGGGCTAGGACCTTC. Residues: CSASRGVRDRGARTF.

This chain joins TRBV11-3 and TRBJ2-3; D might be TRBD2 (6 bases). Per the germline V gene, CDR1 is SGHNT and CDR2 is YENEEA. Trimming shortened V by 5 bases and J by 1 base, and 13 bases separated the two germline ends. The CDR3 covers 15 residues. The CDR3 DNA follows: TGTGCCAGCAGCCACCGGGGGATCGGCACAGATACGCAGTATTTT. Protein: CASSHRGIGTDTQYF. The complete variable domain, with remaining parts taken from reference TRBV11-3 and TRBJ2-3, reads EAGVVQSPRYKIIEKKQPVAFWCNPISGHNTLYWYLQNLGQGPELLIRYENEEAVDDSQLPKDRFSAERLKGVDSTLKIQPAELGDSAVYLCASSHRGIGTDTQYFGPGTRLTVL.

The chain employs TRBV4-2 and TRBJ1-2, with 7 nucleotides matching TRBD1. The germline CDR1 and CDR2 sequences are LGHNA and YNFKEQ. Trimming cost V 0 bases and J 5 bases; bases outside gene matches: 3. CDR3 length equals 14 residues. In nucleotides, the CDR3 is TGTGCCAGCAGCCAAGACCTCAGGGGGTATGGCTACACCTTC. The encoded protein is CASSQDLRGYGYTF.

The chain is built from TRBV18 and TRBJ2-6; TRBD1 matches at 10 bases. Germline V CDR1 and CDR2: KGHSH, LQKENI. The CDR3 is 17 amino acids. Trimming cost V 5 bases and J 3 bases; bases outside gene matches: 7. The CDR3, as DNA: TGTGCCAGCTCAGCGACAGGGGGCGCCTTTGGGGCCAACGTCCTGACTTTC. Protein sequence: CASSATGGAFGANVLTF.

The chain recombines TRBV2 with TRBJ2-7, with D unclear. V shed 1 base and J shed 0 bases, with 7 bases lying between them. Looked up from germline, CDR1 is SNHLY and CDR2 is FYNNEI. This CDR3 region has 14 residues. The CDR3 DNA is TGTGCCAGCAGTGAAGGCTTTAGCTCCTACGAGCAGTACTTC. Translating it yields CASSEGFSSYEQYF.

The chain is built from TRBV4-2 and TRBJ2-7; 8 bases match TRBD1. Trimming took 4 bases from V and 2 from J; bases not matched to a gene: 7. CDR3 length equals 15 residues. CDR1 and CDR2 (germline): LGHNA, YNFKEQ. CDR3 coding DNA: TGTGCCAGCAGCCTAGCTACAGGGGGAACCTACGAGCAGTACTTC. Protein product: CASSLATGGTYEQYF.

The rearrangement uses TRBV9 and TRBJ1-2; TRBD1 might be the D (5 bases). The CDR3 extends over 15 amino acids. Germline V CDR1 and CDR2: SGDLS, YYNGEE. V gave up 3 bases and J gave up 4 bases, with 16 bases separating them. The CDR3: CASSERQGKGYGYTF. The CDR3 DNA is TGTGCCAGCAGCGAGAGGCAGGGTAAAGGCTATGGCTACACCTTC.

The chain couples TRBV6-5 to TRBJ1-2; D unresolved. This CDR3 comprises 16 residues. Trimming took off 0 bases at V and 4 bases at J, with 15 bases between the two ends. From germline, CDR1 is MNHEY and CDR2 SVGAGI. CDR3 protein: CASSYSLRGFGYGYTF. As DNA, the CDR3 is TGTGCCAGCAGTTACTCACTAAGAGGATTCGGCTATGGCTACACCTTC.

This clone came up many times. CDR3 sequence: CARCQGNTEAFF. The CDR3 nucleotides read TGTGCCAGATGCCAGGGGAACACTGAAGCTTTCTTT. The chain is built from TRBV15 and TRBJ1-1; D is possibly TRBD1 (5 bases). Germline V CDR1 and CDR2: LNHNV, YYDKDF (reference sequence). CDR3 length: 12 amino acids. V lost 10 bases to trimming and J lost 1 base, with 10 bases between them.

The chain joins TRBV6-5 to TRBJ2-7; 9 bases are shared with TRBD1. Germline assignment: CDR1 MNHEY and CDR2 SVGAGI. This CDR3 is built from 12 residues. After removal of 6 bases from V and 6 bases from J, the junction contained 3 bases not matched to a gene. CDR3 DNA sequence: TGTGCCAGCAGACAGGGGGCAGGCGAGCAGTACTTC. This encodes CASRQGAGEQYF.

The V gene is TRBV28, the J gene TRBJ1-1; TRBD1 matches 8 bases. Germline V gene sequence: CDR1 MDHEN, CDR2 SYDVKM. V lost 6 bases and J lost 0; bases outside the gene matches: 6. The CDR3 extends over 15 amino acids. The CDR3 DNA is TGTGCCAGCAGACAGGGGGGGGTGATGAACACTGAAGCTTTCTTT. This codes for CASRQGGVMNTEAFF.

The chain employs TRBV25-1 and TRBJ2-3; 10 positions agree with TRBD2. The CDR3 is 17 residues long. V trimming: 3 bases; J trimming: 0 bases; junction bases outside the gene matches: 6. In germline, CDR1 is MGHDK, CDR2 SYGVNS. As DNA, the CDR3 is TGTGCCAGCAGTGAGCCTAGCGGGAGCCGTAGCACAGATACGCAGTATTTT. Translating it yields CASSEPSGSRSTDTQYF. Supplemented by reference TRBV25-1 and TRBJ2-3, the full variable domain reads EADIYQTPRYLVIGTGKKITLECSQTMGHDKMYWYQQDPGMELHLIHYSYGVNSTEKGDLSSESTVSRIRTEHFPLTLESARPSHTSQYLCASSEPSGSRSTDTQYFGPGTRLTVL.

The chain carries TRBV5-4 and TRBJ1-2; no reliable D call. V gave up 2 bases and J gave up 2 bases, with 13 bases separating them. This CDR3 is built from 15 residues. Germline V gene data show CDR1 as SGHNT and CDR2 as YYREEE (reference sequence). DNA of the CDR3: TGTGCCAGCAGCTTTGAGGAGGACCGAAACTATGGCTACACCTTC. Translation: CASSFEEDRNYGYTF.

This chain uses TRBV7-9 with TRBJ1-6; D is uncertain. The V end was cut by 1 base, the J end by 7 bases, with 5 bases between. The CDR3 contains 13 residues. Germline values: CDR1 SEHNR, CDR2 FQNEAQ (reference sequence). In DNA form, the CDR3 reads TGTGCCAGCAGCTTAGTAGAGAATTCACCCCTCCACTTT. Amino acids: CASSLVENSPLHF.

The rearrangement uses TRBV19 and TRBJ2-7, with D perhaps matching TRBD2 (5 bases). Germline lookup yields CDR1 LNHDA and CDR2 SQIVND (reference sequence). V dropped 3 bases and J dropped 0 bases, with 9 bases sitting between them. CDR3 length equals 14 residues. The CDR3 region has the DNA TGTGCCAGTAGTATGATTGGGAGCTCCTACGAGCAGTACTTC. Its protein is CASSMIGSSYEQYF.

V and J are TRBV5-1 and TRBJ1-1; D unresolved. Germline V CDR1 and CDR2: SGHRS, YFSETQ. V was pared by 4 bases and J by 0 bases, with 10 bases between. The CDR3 length is 14 residues. CDR3 loop: CASSVDSVNTEAFF. The CDR3, as DNA: TGCGCCAGCAGCGTAGATAGTGTGAACACTGAAGCTTTCTTT.

V gene TRBV7-3 combines with J gene TRBJ2-5; D gene ambiguous. CDR1 is SGHTA and CDR2 is FQGTGA in the germline V gene. With 2 bases removed from V and 2 bases from J, the gap between germline ends came to 9 bases. The CDR3 extends over 14 amino acids. The CDR3 region is CASSLGPVQETQYF. The CDR3 DNA follows: TGTGCCAGCAGCTTAGGGCCAGTTCAAGAGACCCAGTACTTC.